Following are 27 T cell receptor beta chains from one sample sequenced in a study of T-cell memory formation after mild COVID-19. TCRdb reprocessed the 5' RACE reads with MiXCR, giving one entry per CDR3 protein. Of roughly 450,000 distinct CDR3 sequences in the sample, more than 15% were seen once. Sequencing was done on a sample of PBMCs or a T cell subset sorted from them (not recorded which). The source of these receptors is a man between 18 and 29 years old who had mild COVID-19 (a few samples of this study predate the infection). Cell type and time point are not known.

The chain carries TRBV7-2 and TRBJ2-7, with 11 positions matching TRBD2. With 5 bases clipped from V and 7 bases from J, the junction kept 7 bases outside the gene matches. The CDR3 has 14 residues. Germline CDR1 is SGHTA and CDR2 is FQGNSA. CDR3 in amino acids: CASSSSGGAREQYF. In DNA, the CDR3 is TGTGCCAGCAGCAGTAGCGGGGGGGCTCGAGAGCAGTACTTC.

Only a few counts were recorded for this clonotype. This chain links TRBV30 with TRBJ1-1; D remains ambiguous. CDR3 length equals 13 residues. Deletions cut 0 bases from V and 1 base from J, with 6 bases between. CDR1 GTSNPN and CDR2 SVGIG come from the germline V gene (reference sequence). CDR3 region: CAWSVTPNTEAFF. The CDR3 DNA reads as TGTGCCTGGAGTGTTACCCCGAACACTGAAGCTTTCTTT.

This clonotype has a handful of counts. The chain combines TRBV6-1 with TRBJ1-5; 10 bases match TRBD1. This CDR3 contains 14 residues. CDR1 and CDR2 (germline): MNHNS, SASEGT. V shed 6 bases, J shed 5 bases, and the junction held 4 bases outside the gene matches. This CDR3 is CASSRQGADQPQHF. For the CDR3, the DNA is TGTGCCAGCAGCCGACAGGGGGCCGATCAGCCCCAGCATTTT.

V usage is TRBV5-6 and J usage is TRBJ2-5, with D perhaps being TRBD1 or TRBD2 (5 bases each). CDR1 is SGHDT, CDR2 YYEEEE, per germline. The CDR3 consists of 14 residues. Trimming took 0 bases from V and 5 from J, leaving 11 bases between them. CDR3 region: CASSLVGARETQYF. DNA for the CDR3: TGTGCCAGCAGCTTGGTCGGGGCGCGGGAGACCCAGTACTTC.

The chain carries TRBV7-2 and TRBJ1-1, with unresolved D. Germline lookup yields CDR1 SGHTA and CDR2 FQGNSA. The CDR3 extends over 12 amino acids. V was clipped by 5 bases and J by 7 bases, with 11 bases between them. CDR3 DNA: TGTGCCAGCAGCCCCTCGGCGAATGAAGCTTTCTTT. Residues: CASSPSANEAFF.

In DNA form, the CDR3 reads TGTGCCAGCAGCTTAGGCAGGGCTATAAATGAGCAGTTCTTC. This sequence encodes CASSLGRAINEQFF. The V gene is TRBV11-1, the J gene TRBJ2-1, with a tentative D call TRBD1 (5 bases). The germline V and J ends were trimmed by 1 base and 7 bases, with 11 bases remaining between them. The CDR3 is made up of 14 amino acids. Germline CDR1 reads SGHAT; CDR2 reads FQDESV (reference sequence).

The CDR3 sequence: CASSYSRTERNEKLFF. CDR3 nucleotide sequence: TGTGCCAGCAGTTACTCTAGGACCGAAAGGAATGAAAAACTGTTTTTT. This rearrangement joins TRBV6-2 or TRBV6-3 to TRBJ1-4; D gene unclear. The CDR3 totals 16 residues. V lost 0 bases, J lost 5 bases, and 13 bases lay in between. Germline assignment: CDR1 MNHEY and CDR2 SVGEGT.

This chain links TRBV3-1 with TRBJ1-5, with 9 bases that match TRBD1. V was pared by 1 base and J by 9 bases, with 13 bases of the junction left unmatched. The length of the CDR3 is 17 residues. Germline V gene lookup returns CDR1 LGHDT and CDR2 YNNKEL (reference sequence). The DNA for the CDR3 is TGTGCCAGCAGCCAAGGGAGCGGGATGGACAGGGGATGGCCCCAGCATTTT. It codes for CASSQGSGMDRGWPQHF. Full variable domain (outside the CDR3, taken from reference TRBV3-1 and TRBJ1-5): DTAVSQTPKYLVTQMGNDKSIKCEQNLGHDTMYWYKQDSKKFLKIMFSYNNKELIINETVPNRFSPKSPDKAHLNLHINSLELGDSAVYFCASSQGSGMDRGWPQHFGDGTRLSIL.

The CDR3 sequence: CASSYSAEYNEQFF. The CDR3 nucleotides read TGTGCCAGCAGTTACTCGGCGGAATACAATGAGCAGTTCTTC. The rearrangement links TRBV6-2 or TRBV6-3 to TRBJ2-1; no definite D call. Trimming left V 0 bases short and J 4 bases short, with 7 bases between. Germline CDR1 and CDR2: MNHEY and SVGEGT. The CDR3 is 14 amino acids.

The table lists this clonotype with a few counts. V and J are TRBV15 and TRBJ1-2; D is ambiguous. The CDR3 runs 13 residues. V was pared by 7 bases and J by 0 bases, with 9 bases between. Germline CDR1 and CDR2: LNHNV and YYDKDF (reference sequence). CDR3 loop: CATNLGTNYGYTF. CDR3 bases: TGTGCCACCAACCTCGGGACTAACTATGGCTACACCTTC.

The V gene is TRBV29-1, the J gene TRBJ2-5, with 8 bases matching TRBD2. J lost 3 bases, V lost 7 bases, and 7 bases had no gene match. The CDR3 sequence is 13 residues long. The germline V gene encodes CDR1 SQVTM and CDR2 ANQGSEA. CDR3 DNA: TGCAGCGAGCGGCAGCGGGGGAAAGAGACCCAGTACTTC. Translation gives CSERQRGKETQYF.

There are a few counts of this clonotype. The CDR3 DNA follows: TGTGCCAGCAGCTCTTTAGCGGGGGGACTTCCTTACAATGAGCAGTTCTTC. Protein: CASSSLAGGLPYNEQFF. This sequence joins TRBV11-2 and TRBJ2-1; TRBD2 aligns across 10 bases. The V segment lost 4 bases and the J segment 4 bases; nucleotides outside the gene matches: 10. The length of the CDR3 is 17 residues. The germline CDR1 and CDR2 sequences are SGHAT and FQNNGV.

This clonotype was seen a handful of times. The genes are TRBV11-2 and TRBJ2-7; the D is unclear. With 1 base removed from V and 6 bases from J, the gap between germline ends came to 10 bases. The CDR3 spans 13 residues. In germline, CDR1 is SGHAT, CDR2 FQNNGV. CDR3 protein: CASSLGLDREQYV. DNA for the CDR3: TGTGCCAGCAGCTTAGGACTGGATCGCGAGCAGTACGTC.

This clonotype was seen only a few times. The genes are TRBV29-1 and TRBJ1-2, with unresolved D. The CDR3 covers 14 residues. Germline CDR1 and CDR2: SQVTM and ANQGSEA. The V end lost 3 bases, the J end lost 0 bases, and 11 bases lay between the germline ends. The chain's CDR3 is CSVDLASTNYGYTF. In nucleotides, the CDR3 is TGCAGCGTTGATTTGGCTAGTACTAACTATGGCTACACCTTC.

The chain employs TRBV29-1 and TRBJ2-7; 10 nucleotides match TRBD1. Germline V CDR1 and CDR2: SQVTM, ANQGSEA. This CDR3 is 14 amino acids long. J lost 3 bases, V lost 3 bases, and 5 bases had no gene match. CDR3 amino acids: CSVEGQGKGYEQYF. The CDR3, as DNA: TGCAGCGTTGAGGGACAGGGGAAGGGCTACGAGCAGTACTTC.

Only a few counts were recorded for this clonotype. The chain recombines TRBV27 with TRBJ2-5; 7 positions match TRBD1. The CDR3 contains 13 residues. The germline V gene has CDR1 MNHEY and CDR2 SMNVEV (reference sequence). After removal of 8 bases from V and 6 bases from J, the junction contained 9 bases not matched to a gene. The CDR3 nucleotides are TGTGCCAGCCGCCGTACAGGGGAGAAGACCCAGTACTTC. Its protein is CASRRTGEKTQYF.

The V and J genes are TRBV21-1 and TRBJ2-7. TRBV21-1 is a documented pseudogene. The length of the CDR3 is 14 residues. The CDR3 protein is CASSKGGETDEQYF. The CDR3 DNA sequence: TGTGCCAGCAGCAAGGGTGGTGAGACCGACGAGCAGTACTTC.

This clonotype was found a few times. The chain carries TRBV4-1 and TRBJ1-5; D unresolved. Trimming removed 3 bases from V and 1 base from J, with 10 bases in between. The CDR3 runs 15 residues. Germline V gene lookup returns CDR1 MGHRA and CDR2 YSYEKL. The CDR3 loop reads CASSHRVDSNQPQHF. CDR3 coding DNA: TGCGCCAGCAGCCACCGAGTTGACAGCAATCAGCCCCAGCATTTT.

The rearrangement joins TRBV24-1 to TRBJ2-5; TRBD2 matches at 9 bases. CDR1 is KGHDR and CDR2 is SFDVKD in the germline V gene. Trimming removed 0 bases from V and 5 bases from J; junction bases left unmatched: 6. The CDR3 is 16 residues long. CDR3 in amino acids: CATSDLPGLAKETQYF. For the CDR3, the DNA is TGTGCCACCAGTGATTTGCCGGGACTAGCCAAGGAGACCCAGTACTTC.

The chain is built from TRBV7-9 and TRBJ2-5, with TRBD2 matching 14 bases. V lost 5 bases to trimming and J lost 2 bases; unmatched junction nucleotides: 10. The CDR3 sequence is 18 residues long. Germline V gene lookup returns CDR1 SEHNR and CDR2 FQNEAQ (reference sequence). For the CDR3, the DNA is TGTGCCAGCAGCCCGGAAATTCGACTAGCGGGGGGGCAAGAGACCCAGTACTTC. This gives the protein CASSPEIRLAGGQETQYF.

The chain joins TRBV28 to TRBJ1-1; D is uncertain. Germline V gene lookup returns CDR1 MDHEN and CDR2 SYDVKM. The germline V and J ends were trimmed by 6 bases and 4 bases, with 15 bases remaining between them. The CDR3 contains 14 residues. Here the CDR3 DNA reads TGTGCCAGCAGCTCTCCCCCGTTGGGCACTGAAGCTTTCTTT. Amino acids: CASSSPPLGTEAFF.

This clonotype appeared a few times. The chain is built from TRBV6-5 and TRBJ1-3; 10 nucleotides align to TRBD1. Germline V gene lookup returns CDR1 MNHEY and CDR2 SVGAGI. The CDR3 sequence is 16 residues long. After removal of 6 bases from V and 0 bases from J, the junction contained 5 bases not matched to a gene. The CDR3 region is CASSRGTGDSGNTIYF. The CDR3 DNA is TGTGCCAGCAGCCGAGGGACAGGGGACTCTGGAAACACCATATATTTT.

This clonotype showed up just a few times. The rearrangement links TRBV10-2 to TRBJ1-4; D is uncertain. Trimming removed 2 bases from V and 7 bases from J, with 11 bases in between. Germline CDR1 WSHSY, CDR2 SAAADI. The CDR3 has 14 amino acids. The CDR3 here is CASSEPAYGEKLFF. The CDR3 DNA reads as TGCGCCAGCAGTGAGCCAGCCTATGGTGAAAAACTGTTTTTT.

V usage is TRBV20-1 and J usage is TRBJ1-6; no firm D call. Germline CDR1 is DFQATT and CDR2 is SNEGSKA (reference sequence). The CDR3 sequence is 13 residues long. Trimming cost V 3 bases and J 7 bases, with 10 bases left between them. The CDR3 region has the DNA TGCAGTGCTAGGGGATCGGCGAATTCACCCCTCCACTTT. Protein: CSARGSANSPLHF.

The J gene is TRBJ1-2, the V gene TRBV5-1, with 9 bases fitting TRBD1. Germline CDR1 SGHRS, CDR2 YFSETQ. The CDR3 has 15 amino acids. The J segment lost 7 bases and the V segment lost 6 bases, leaving 13 bases of the junction unmatched. CDR3 in amino acids: CASTYETGGTGGYTF. CDR3 DNA sequence: TGCGCCAGCACCTACGAGACAGGGGGAACTGGTGGCTACACCTTC.

This chain joins TRBV19 and TRBJ2-7, with a tentative D call TRBD1 (6 bases). V was cut by 5 bases and J by 3 bases, with 11 bases left in between. The CDR3 extends over 13 amino acids. Looked up from germline, CDR1 is LNHDA and CDR2 is SQIVND (reference sequence). The CDR3 sequence: CASSQGKDYEQYF. CDR3 DNA: TGTGCCAGTAGTCAGGGGAAGGACTACGAGCAGTACTTC. The full variable domain, in which reference TRBV19 and TRBJ2-7 provide the parts outside the CDR3, is DGGITQSPKYLFRKEGQNVTLSCEQNLNHDAMYWYRQDPGQGLRLIYYSQIVNDFQKGDIAEGYSVSREKKESFPLTVTSAQKNPTAFYLCASSQGKDYEQYFGPGTRLTVT.

The chain is built from TRBV6-2 or TRBV6-3 and TRBJ1-5; possible D gene TRBD1, 6 bases. Between the trimmed V and J ends, which lost 7 bases and 3 bases, there was a span of 10 bases. CDR3 length equals 13 residues. From germline, CDR1 is MNHEY and CDR2 SVGEGT. CDR3 coding DNA: TGTGCCAGCACAGGGGATAACAATCAGCCCCAGCATTTT. It is translated as CASTGDNNQPQHF.